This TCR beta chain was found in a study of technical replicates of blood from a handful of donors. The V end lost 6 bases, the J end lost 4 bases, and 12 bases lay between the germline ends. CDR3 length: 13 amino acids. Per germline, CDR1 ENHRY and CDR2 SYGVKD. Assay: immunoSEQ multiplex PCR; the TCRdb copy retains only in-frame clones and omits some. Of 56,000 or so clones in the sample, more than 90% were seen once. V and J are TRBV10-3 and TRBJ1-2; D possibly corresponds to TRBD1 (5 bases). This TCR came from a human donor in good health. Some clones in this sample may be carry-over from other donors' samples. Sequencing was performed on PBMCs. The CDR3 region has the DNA TGTGCCATCAGGAATCCTAGGGGCTATGGCTACACCTTC. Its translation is CAIRNPRGYGYTF.